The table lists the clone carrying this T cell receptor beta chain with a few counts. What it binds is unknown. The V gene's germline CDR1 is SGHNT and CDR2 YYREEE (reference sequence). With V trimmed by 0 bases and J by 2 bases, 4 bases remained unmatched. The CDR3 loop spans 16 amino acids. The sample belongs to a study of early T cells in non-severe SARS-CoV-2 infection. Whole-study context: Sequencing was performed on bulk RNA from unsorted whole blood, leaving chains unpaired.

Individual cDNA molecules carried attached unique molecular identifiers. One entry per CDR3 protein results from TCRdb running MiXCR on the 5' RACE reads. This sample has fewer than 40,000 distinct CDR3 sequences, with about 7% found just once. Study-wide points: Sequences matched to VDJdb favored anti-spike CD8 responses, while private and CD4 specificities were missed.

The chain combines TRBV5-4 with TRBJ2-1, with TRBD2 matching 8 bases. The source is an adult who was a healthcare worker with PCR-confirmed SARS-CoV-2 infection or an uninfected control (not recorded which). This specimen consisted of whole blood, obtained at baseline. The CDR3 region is CASSLGSGGPYNEQFF. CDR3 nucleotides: TGTGCCAGCAGCTTGGGGTCGGGAGGGCCCTACAATGAGCAGTTCTTC.